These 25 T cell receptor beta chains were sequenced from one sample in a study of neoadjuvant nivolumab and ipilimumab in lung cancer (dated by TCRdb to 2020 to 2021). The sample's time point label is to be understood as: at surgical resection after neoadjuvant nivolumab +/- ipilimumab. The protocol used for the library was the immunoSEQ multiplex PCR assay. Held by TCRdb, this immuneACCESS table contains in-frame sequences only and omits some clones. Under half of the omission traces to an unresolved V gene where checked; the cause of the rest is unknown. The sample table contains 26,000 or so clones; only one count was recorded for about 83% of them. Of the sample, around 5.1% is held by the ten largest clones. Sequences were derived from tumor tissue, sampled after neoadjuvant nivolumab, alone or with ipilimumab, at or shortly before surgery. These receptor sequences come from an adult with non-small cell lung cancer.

CDR3 protein: CASRRQVSTDTQYF. The CDR3 DNA is TGTGCCAGCAGACGACAGGTTAGCACAGATACGCAGTATTTT. V gene TRBV6-5 combines with J gene TRBJ2-3; TRBD1 is a possible D gene (6 bases). The CDR3 has 14 amino acids. CDR1 is MNHEY and CDR2 is SVGAGI in the germline V gene. With 6 bases removed from V and 0 bases from J, the gap between germline ends came to 10 bases.

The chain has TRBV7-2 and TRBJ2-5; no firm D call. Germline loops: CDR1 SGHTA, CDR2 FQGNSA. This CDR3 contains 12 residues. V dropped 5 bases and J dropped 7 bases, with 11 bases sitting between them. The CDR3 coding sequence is TGTGCCAGCAGCCGTAACTGGGGGACCCAGTACTTC. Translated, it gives CASSRNWGTQYF.

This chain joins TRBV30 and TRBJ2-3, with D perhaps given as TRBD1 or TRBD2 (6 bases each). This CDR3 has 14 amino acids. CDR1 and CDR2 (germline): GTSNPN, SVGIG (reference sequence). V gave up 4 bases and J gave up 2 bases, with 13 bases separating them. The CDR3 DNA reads TGTGCCTGGAACTCTCGGGGGCCCACAGATACGCAGTATTTT. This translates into CAWNSRGPTDTQYF.

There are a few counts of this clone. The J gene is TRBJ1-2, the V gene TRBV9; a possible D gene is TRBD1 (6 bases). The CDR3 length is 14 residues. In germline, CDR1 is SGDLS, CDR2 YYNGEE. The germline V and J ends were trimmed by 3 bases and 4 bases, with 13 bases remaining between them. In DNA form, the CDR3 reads TGTGCCAGCAGCGCGATGGACAGAACCTATGGCTACACCTTC. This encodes CASSAMDRTYGYTF.

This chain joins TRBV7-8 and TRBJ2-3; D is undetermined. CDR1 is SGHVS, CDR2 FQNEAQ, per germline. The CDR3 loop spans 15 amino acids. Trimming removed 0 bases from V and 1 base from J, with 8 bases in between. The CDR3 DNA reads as TGTGCCAGCAGCTTAGCGACACGAGGCACAGATACGCAGTATTTT. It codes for CASSLATRGTDTQYF.

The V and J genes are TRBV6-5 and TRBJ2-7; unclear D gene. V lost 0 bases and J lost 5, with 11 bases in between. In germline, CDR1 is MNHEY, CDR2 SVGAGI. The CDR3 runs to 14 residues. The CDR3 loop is CASSYSMGNDEQYF. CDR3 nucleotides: TGTGCCAGCAGTTACTCGATGGGTAACGACGAGCAGTACTTC.

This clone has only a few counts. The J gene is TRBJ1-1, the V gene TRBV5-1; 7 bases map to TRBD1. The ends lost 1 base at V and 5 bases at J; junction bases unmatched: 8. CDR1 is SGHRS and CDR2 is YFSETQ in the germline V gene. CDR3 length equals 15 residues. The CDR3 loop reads CASSLKGAGVTEAFF. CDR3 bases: TGCGCCAGCAGCTTGAAGGGGGCTGGAGTAACTGAAGCTTTCTTT.

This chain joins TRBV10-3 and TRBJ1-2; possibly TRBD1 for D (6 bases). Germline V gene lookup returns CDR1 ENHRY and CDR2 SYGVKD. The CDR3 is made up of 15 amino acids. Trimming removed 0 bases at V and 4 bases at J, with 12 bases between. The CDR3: CAISESNTGTYGYTF. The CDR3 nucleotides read TGTGCCATCAGTGAGTCGAATACAGGGACCTATGGCTACACCTTC.

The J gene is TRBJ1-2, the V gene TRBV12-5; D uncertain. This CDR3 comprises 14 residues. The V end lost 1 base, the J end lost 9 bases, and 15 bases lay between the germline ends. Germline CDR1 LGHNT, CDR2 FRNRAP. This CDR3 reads CASGLASGMGRYTF. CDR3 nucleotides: TGTGCTAGTGGTTTGGCTTCGGGGATGGGTCGCTACACCTTC.

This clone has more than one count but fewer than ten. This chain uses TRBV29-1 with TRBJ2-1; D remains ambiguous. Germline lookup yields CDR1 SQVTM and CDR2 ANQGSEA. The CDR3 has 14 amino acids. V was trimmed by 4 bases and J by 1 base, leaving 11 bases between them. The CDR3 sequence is CSVADTRSYNEQFF. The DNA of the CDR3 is TGCAGCGTTGCCGACACTCGATCCTACAATGAGCAGTTCTTC.

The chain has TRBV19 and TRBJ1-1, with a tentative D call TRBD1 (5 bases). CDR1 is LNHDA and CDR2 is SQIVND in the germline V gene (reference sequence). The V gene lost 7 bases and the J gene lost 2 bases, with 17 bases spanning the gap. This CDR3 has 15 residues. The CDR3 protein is CASIQGGFFNTEAFF. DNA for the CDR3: TGTGCCAGTATCCAGGGTGGATTTTTCAACACTGAAGCTTTCTTT.

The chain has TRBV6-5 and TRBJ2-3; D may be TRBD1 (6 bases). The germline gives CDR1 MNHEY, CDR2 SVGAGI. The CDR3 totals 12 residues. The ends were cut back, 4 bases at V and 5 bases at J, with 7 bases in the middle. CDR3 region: CASSSTGDTQYF. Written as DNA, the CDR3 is TGTGCCAGCAGTTCGACAGGAGATACGCAGTATTTT.

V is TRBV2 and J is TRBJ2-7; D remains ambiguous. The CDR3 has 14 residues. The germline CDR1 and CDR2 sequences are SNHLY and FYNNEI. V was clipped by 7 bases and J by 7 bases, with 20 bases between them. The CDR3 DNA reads TGTGCCAGCATTACTGAGGACGGCGCACTAGAGCAGTACTTC. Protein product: CASITEDGALEQYF.

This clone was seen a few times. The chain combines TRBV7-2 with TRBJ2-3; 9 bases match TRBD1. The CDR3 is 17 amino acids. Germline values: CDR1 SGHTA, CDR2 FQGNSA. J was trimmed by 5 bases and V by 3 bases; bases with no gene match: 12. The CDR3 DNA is TGTGCCAGCAGCTTCCTCCCGCAACAGGGGGCGCAAGATACGCAGTATTTT. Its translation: CASSFLPQQGAQDTQYF.

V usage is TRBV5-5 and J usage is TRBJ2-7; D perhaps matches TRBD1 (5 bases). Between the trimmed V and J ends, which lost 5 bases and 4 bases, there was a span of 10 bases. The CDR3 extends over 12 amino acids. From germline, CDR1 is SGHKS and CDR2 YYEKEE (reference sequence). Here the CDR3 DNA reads TGTGCCAGCAGTTCCCAGGGTTACGAGCAGTACTTC. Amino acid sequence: CASSSQGYEQYF.

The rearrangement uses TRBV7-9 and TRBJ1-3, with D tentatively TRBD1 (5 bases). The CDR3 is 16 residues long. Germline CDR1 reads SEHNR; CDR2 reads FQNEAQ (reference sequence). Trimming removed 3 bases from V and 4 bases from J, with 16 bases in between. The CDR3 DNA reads TGTGCCAGCAGCTTCCGTGGCGGGGCTCTGGGAAACACCATATATTTT. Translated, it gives CASSFRGGALGNTIYF.

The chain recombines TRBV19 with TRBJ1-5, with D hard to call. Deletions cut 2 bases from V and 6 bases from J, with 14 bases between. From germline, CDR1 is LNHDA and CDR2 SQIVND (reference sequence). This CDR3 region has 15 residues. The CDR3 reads CASSIQALKLQPQHF. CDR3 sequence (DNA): TGTGCCAGTAGTATACAGGCCCTTAAACTTCAGCCCCAGCATTTT.

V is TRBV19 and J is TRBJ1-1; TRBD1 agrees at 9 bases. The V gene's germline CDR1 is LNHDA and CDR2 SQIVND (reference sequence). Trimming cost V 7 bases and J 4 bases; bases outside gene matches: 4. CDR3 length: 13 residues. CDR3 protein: CASKGQGATEAFF. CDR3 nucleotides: TGTGCCAGTAAGGGACAGGGTGCCACTGAAGCTTTCTTT. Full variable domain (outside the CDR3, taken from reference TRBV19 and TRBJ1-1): DGGITQSPKYLFRKEGQNVTLSCEQNLNHDAMYWYRQDPGQGLRLIYYSQIVNDFQKGDIAEGYSVSREKKESFPLTVTSAQKNPTAFYLCASKGQGATEAFFGQGTRLTVV.

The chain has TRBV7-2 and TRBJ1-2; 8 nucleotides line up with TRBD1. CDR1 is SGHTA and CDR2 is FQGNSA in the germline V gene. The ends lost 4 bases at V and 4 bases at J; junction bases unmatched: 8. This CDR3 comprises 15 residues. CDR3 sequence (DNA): TGTGCCAGCAGCTACGACAGGGGAAGGTCCTATGGCTACACCTTC. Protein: CASSYDRGRSYGYTF.

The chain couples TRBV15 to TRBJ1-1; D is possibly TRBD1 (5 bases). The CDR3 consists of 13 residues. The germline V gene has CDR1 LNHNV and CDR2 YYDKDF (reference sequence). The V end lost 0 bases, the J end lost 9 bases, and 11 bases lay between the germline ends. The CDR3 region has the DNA TGTGCCACCAGCAGAGATACGACAGCCAAAGCTTTCTTT. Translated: CATSRDTTAKAFF.

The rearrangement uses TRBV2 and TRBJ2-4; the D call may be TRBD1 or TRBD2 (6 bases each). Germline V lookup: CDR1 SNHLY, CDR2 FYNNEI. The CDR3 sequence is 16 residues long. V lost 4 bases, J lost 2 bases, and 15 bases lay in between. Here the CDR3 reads CASSVSGGGTKNIQYF. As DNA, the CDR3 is TGTGCCAGCAGTGTCTCCGGGGGCGGGACCAAAAACATTCAGTACTTC.

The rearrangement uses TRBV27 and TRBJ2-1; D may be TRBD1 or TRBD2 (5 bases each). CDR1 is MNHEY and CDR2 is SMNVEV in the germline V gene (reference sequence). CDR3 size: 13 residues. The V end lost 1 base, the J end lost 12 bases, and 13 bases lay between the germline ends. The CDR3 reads CASSLYSGAGQFF. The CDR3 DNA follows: TGTGCCAGCAGTTTATACTCCGGGGCCGGGCAGTTCTTC.

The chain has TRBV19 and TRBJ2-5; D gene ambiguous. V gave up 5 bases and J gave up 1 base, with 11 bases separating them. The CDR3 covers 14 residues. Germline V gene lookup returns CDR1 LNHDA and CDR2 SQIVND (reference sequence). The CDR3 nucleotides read TGTGCCAGTAGTGAAGACTTGCTCCAAGAGACCCAGTACTTC. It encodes CASSEDLLQETQYF.

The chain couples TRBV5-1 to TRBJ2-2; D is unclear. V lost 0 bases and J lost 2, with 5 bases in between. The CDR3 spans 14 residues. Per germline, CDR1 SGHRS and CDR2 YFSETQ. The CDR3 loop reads CASSLEPNTGELFF. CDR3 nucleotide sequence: TGCGCCAGCAGCTTGGAACCAAACACCGGGGAGCTGTTTTTT.

The CDR3 DNA follows: TGTGCCTGGAGATATGACGGGACAGGGTACTACGAGCAGTACTTC. Translated, it gives CAWRYDGTGYYEQYF. The chain carries TRBV30 and TRBJ2-7, with 9 bases that match TRBD1. The CDR3 spans 15 residues. J lost 3 bases, V lost 3 bases, and 9 bases had no gene match. The germline gives CDR1 GTSNPN, CDR2 SVGIG (reference sequence).